This T cell receptor beta chain came from a study of Ad26.COV2.S vaccination and SARS-CoV-2 variants. Overall study: Sample donor was a member of the COV1001 Ad26.COV2.S trial arm.

The germline V gene has CDR1 MDHEN and CDR2 SYDVKM. Between the trimmed V and J ends, which lost 6 bases and 5 bases, there was a span of 13 bases. The CDR3 runs to 13 residues. The treatment here: roughly 19 received Ad26.COV2.S at low or high dose, single or two shots; roughly five received placebo; per-sample allocation not given. Sample collection was performed on day 63 after the first vaccine or placebo injection. Method: immunoSEQ multiplex PCR; TCRdb's copy keeps in-frame clones and lacks some. The data contain under 550,000 clones, more than 80% of them seen just once; the ten biggest clones take up less than 15%. This clone appeared a single time.

The chain employs TRBV28 and TRBJ1-2; D is possibly TRBD1 (5 bases). This clonotype was obtained from a person aged 18-65 years who received the Ad26.COV2.S COVID-19 vaccine or a placebo. Material: peripheral blood, obtained in a trial of Ad26.COV2.S vaccine versus placebo. This chain's CDR3 is CASRPAGVYGYTF. The CDR3 DNA follows: TGTGCCAGCAGACCCGCGGGGGTTTATGGCTACACCTTC.